The 10 T cell receptor beta chains below come from one sample, sequenced in a study of T-cell memory formation after mild COVID-19. One entry per CDR3 protein, called by TCRdb with MiXCR from the 5' RACE reads. The profile shows about 140,000 distinct CDR3 sequences, 14% to 15% of them singletons. Material for sequencing was PBMCs or a T cell subset sorted from them (not recorded which). The receptor source for this set is an adult woman who had mild COVID-19 (a few samples of this study predate the infection). Cell type and time point are not known.

This chain uses TRBV5-6 with TRBJ2-5; 9 bases match TRBD1. CDR1 is SGHDT and CDR2 is YYEEEE in the germline V gene. Unmatched junction bases numbered 7, after V lost 3 bases and J lost 1 base. The CDR3 sequence is 16 residues long. The CDR3: CASSSVPGQGQETQYF. CDR3 in DNA: TGTGCCAGCAGCTCTGTCCCGGGACAGGGCCAAGAGACCCAGTACTTC.

This clonotype was counted a few times. V is TRBV12-3 or TRBV12-4 and J is TRBJ2-3, with 13 bases matching TRBD2. The ends lost 8 bases at V and 7 bases at J; junction bases unmatched: 9. The CDR3 spans 15 residues. CDR3 sequence (DNA): TGTGCCAGCGTTAGACTAGCGGGAGGCCGATATACGCAGTATTTT. As protein: CASVRLAGGRYTQYF.

V is TRBV2 and J is TRBJ2-5, with a weak D call TRBD1 (5 bases). The germline V gene encodes CDR1 SNHLY and CDR2 FYNNEI. Trimming took off 7 bases at V and 2 bases at J, with 11 bases between the two ends. The CDR3 spans 13 residues. For the CDR3, the DNA is TGTGCCAGCAAAATCCAGGGACAAGAGACCCAGTACTTC. This encodes CASKIQGQETQYF. Combining the CDR3 with reference TRBV2 and TRBJ2-5 gives the whole variable domain EPEVTQTPSHQVTQMGQEVILRCVPISNHLYFYWYRQILGQKVEFLVSFYNNEISEKSEIFDDQFSVERPDGSNFTLKIRSTKLEDSAMYFCASKIQGQETQYFGPGTRLLVL.

V usage is TRBV3-1 and J usage is TRBJ2-1, with D tentatively TRBD2 (6 bases). This CDR3 is 19 amino acids long. Germline CDR1 and CDR2: LGHDT and YNNKEL (reference sequence). V gave up 1 base and J gave up 0 bases, with 19 bases separating them. The chain's CDR3 is CASSQAGGLLGGSYNEQFF. The CDR3 coding sequence is TGTGCCAGCAGCCAAGCCGGGGGACTCCTGGGTGGCTCCTACAATGAGCAGTTCTTC.

The V call is TRBV7-9, the J call TRBJ1-2, with D uncertain. V lost 2 bases to trimming and J lost 5 bases, with 12 bases between them. The CDR3 is 14 residues long. From germline, CDR1 is SEHNR and CDR2 FQNEAQ (reference sequence). The CDR3 loop is CASSLQSGRYGYTF. CDR3 in DNA: TGTGCCAGCAGCTTACAATCGGGTCGGTATGGCTACACCTTC.

This clonotype turned up a few times. This chain joins TRBV7-2 and TRBJ2-1; 8 bases agree with TRBD1. This CDR3 comprises 15 residues. V gave up 3 bases and J gave up 2 bases; unmatched junction bases: 3. Germline V CDR1 and CDR2: SGHTA, FQGNSA. The CDR3 nucleotides read TGTGCCAGCAGCTTCGGACAGGGCGCCTACAATGAGCAGTTCTTC. Translation: CASSFGQGAYNEQFF. Full variable domain (missing parts from reference TRBV7-2 and TRBJ2-1): GAGVSQSPSNKVTEKGKDVELRCDPISGHTALYWYRQSLGQGLEFLIYFQGNSAPDKSGLPSDRFSAERTGGSVSTLTIQRTQQEDSAVYLCASSFGQGAYNEQFFGPGTRLTVL.

V and J are TRBV6-5 and TRBJ2-5; D gene ambiguous. The CDR3 is 15 residues long. CDR1 MNHEY and CDR2 SVGAGI come from the germline V gene. Trimming cost V 1 base and J 3 bases, with 12 bases left between them. In nucleotides, the CDR3 is TGTGCCAGCAGTTACTTTGACTCGTGGGAAGAGACCCAGTACTTC. Translation gives CASSYFDSWEETQYF.

This clonotype was picked up a small number of times. This rearrangement joins TRBV12-2 to TRBJ2-1; TRBD2 was called by the table and not checked on the DNA. TRBV12-2 corresponds to a pseudogene. The length of the CDR3 is 16 residues. CDR3 residues: CASRLRRREGNNEQFF. The CDR3 region has the DNA TGTGCAAGTCGCTTAAGGCGGCGGGAGGGAAACAATGAGCAGTTCTTC.

This clonotype was seen ten or more times. The V and J genes are TRBV13 and TRBJ2-2; D ambiguous. Trimming stripped 2 bases from V and 5 bases from J, with 12 bases between. The CDR3 sequence is 15 residues long. Germline V gene data show CDR1 as PRHDT and CDR2 as FYEKMQ (reference sequence). CDR3 bases: TGTGCCAGCAGCTTAAGGTCCTGGTCGACCGGGGAGCTGTTTTTT. This gives the protein CASSLRSWSTGELFF.

This clonotype has only a few counts. The V and J genes are TRBV19 and TRBJ1-5; TRBD1 aligns across 9 bases. J was trimmed by 0 bases and V by 11 bases; bases with no gene match: 5. The CDR3 sequence is 14 residues long. CDR1 is LNHDA and CDR2 is SQIVND in the germline V gene (reference sequence). The CDR3 spells CAGGDRDSNQPQHF. The CDR3 nucleotides are TGTGCCGGGGGGGACAGGGATAGCAATCAGCCCCAGCATTTT.